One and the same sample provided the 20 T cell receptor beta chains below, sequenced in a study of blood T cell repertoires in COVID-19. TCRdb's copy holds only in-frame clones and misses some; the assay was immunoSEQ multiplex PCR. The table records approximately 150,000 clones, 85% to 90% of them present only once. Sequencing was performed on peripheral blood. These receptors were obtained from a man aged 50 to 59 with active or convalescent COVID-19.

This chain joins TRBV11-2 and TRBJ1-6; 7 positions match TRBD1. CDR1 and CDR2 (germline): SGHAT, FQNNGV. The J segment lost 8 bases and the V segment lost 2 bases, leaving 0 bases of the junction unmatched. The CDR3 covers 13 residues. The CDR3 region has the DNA TGTGCCAGCAGCTTACAGGGGGATTCACCCCTCCACTTT. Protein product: CASSLQGDSPLHF.

In nucleotides, the CDR3 is TGTGCCAGTAAGATCAGGGGGCACCGTGCAACTAATGAAAAACTGTTTTTT. Residues: CASKIRGHRATNEKLFF. This chain connects TRBV19 to TRBJ1-4; 8 bases match TRBD1. Looked up from germline, CDR1 is LNHDA and CDR2 is SQIVND (reference sequence). This CDR3 spans 17 amino acids. V gave up 7 bases and J gave up 0 bases; unmatched junction bases: 10.

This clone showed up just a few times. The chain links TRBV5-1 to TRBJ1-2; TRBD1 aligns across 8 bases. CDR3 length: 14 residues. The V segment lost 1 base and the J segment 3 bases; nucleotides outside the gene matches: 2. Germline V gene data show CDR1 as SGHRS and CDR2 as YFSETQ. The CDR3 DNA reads TGCGCCAGCAGCTTGTTACAGGGGGACTATGGCTACACCTTC. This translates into CASSLLQGDYGYTF.

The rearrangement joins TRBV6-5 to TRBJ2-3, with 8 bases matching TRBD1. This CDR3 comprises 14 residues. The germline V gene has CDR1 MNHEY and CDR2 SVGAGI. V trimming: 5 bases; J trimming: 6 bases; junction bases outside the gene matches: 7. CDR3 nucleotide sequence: TGTGCCAGCAGTCCCCAGGGGGCATTGGATACGCAGTATTTT. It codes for CASSPQGALDTQYF.

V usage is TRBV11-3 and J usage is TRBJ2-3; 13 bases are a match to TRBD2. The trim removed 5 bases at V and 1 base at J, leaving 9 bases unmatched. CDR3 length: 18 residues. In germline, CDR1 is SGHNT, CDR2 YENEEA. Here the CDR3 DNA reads TGTGCCAGCAGCCCCGGACTAGCGGGAGATGCTCGCACAGATACGCAGTATTTT. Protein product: CASSPGLAGDARTDTQYF. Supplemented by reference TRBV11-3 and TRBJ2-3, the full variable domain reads EAGVVQSPRYKIIEKKQPVAFWCNPISGHNTLYWYLQNLGQGPELLIRYENEEAVDDSQLPKDRFSAERLKGVDSTLKIQPAELGDSAVYLCASSPGLAGDARTDTQYFGPGTRLTVL.

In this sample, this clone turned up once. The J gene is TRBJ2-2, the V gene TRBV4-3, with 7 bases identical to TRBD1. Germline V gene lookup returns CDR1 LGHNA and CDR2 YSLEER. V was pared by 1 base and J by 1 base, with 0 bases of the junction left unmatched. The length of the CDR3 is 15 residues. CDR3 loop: CASSQGDRNTGELFF. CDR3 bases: TGCGCCAGCAGCCAAGGGGACAGGAACACCGGGGAGCTGTTTTTT.

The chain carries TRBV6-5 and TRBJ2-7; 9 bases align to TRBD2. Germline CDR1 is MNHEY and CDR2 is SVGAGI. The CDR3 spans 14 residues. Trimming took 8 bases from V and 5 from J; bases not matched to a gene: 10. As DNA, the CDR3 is TGTGCCAGCCACTTCAGTCTAGCGGGACACGAGCAGTACTTC. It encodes CASHFSLAGHEQYF.

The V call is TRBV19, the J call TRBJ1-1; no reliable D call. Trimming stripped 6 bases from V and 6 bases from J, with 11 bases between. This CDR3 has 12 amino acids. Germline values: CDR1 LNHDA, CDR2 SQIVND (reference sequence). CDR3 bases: TGTGCCAGTAGCATTGCCGCGGCTGAAGCTTTCTTT. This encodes CASSIAAAEAFF. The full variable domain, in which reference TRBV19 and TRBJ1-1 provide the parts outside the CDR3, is DGGITQSPKYLFRKEGQNVTLSCEQNLNHDAMYWYRQDPGQGLRLIYYSQIVNDFQKGDIAEGYSVSREKKESFPLTVTSAQKNPTAFYLCASSIAAAEAFFGQGTRLTVV.

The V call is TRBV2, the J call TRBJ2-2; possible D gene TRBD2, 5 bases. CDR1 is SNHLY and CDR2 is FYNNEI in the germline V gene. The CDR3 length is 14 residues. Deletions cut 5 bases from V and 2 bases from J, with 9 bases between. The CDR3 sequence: CASSSLANTGELFF. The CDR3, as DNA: TGTGCCAGCAGTTCTCTAGCCAACACCGGGGAGCTGTTTTTT.

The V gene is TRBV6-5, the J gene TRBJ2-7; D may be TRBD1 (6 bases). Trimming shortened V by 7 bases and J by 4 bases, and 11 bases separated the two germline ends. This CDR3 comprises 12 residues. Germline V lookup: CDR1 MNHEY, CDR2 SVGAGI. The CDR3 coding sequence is TGTGCCAGCATAGGACAGCTATACGAGCAGTACTTC. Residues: CASIGQLYEQYF.

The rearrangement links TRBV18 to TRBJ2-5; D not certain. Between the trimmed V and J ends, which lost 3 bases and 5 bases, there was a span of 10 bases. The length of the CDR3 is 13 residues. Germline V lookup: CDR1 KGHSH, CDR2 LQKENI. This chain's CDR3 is CASSPRPSETQYF. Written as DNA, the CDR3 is TGTGCCAGCTCACCGAGGCCCTCGGAGACCCAGTACTTC.

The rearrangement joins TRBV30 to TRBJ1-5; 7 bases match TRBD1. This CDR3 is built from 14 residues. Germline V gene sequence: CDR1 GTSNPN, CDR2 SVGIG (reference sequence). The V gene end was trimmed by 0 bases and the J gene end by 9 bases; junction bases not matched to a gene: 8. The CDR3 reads CAWSVQGVRGPQHF. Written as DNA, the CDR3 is TGTGCCTGGAGTGTGCAGGGGGTTCGCGGGCCCCAGCATTTT.

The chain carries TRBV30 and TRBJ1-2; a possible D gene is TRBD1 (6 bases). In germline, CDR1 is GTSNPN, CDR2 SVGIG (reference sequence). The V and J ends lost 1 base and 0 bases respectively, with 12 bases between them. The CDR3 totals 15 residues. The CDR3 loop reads CAWSGNRASNYGYTF. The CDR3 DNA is TGTGCCTGGAGTGGAAACAGGGCCTCTAACTATGGCTACACCTTC.

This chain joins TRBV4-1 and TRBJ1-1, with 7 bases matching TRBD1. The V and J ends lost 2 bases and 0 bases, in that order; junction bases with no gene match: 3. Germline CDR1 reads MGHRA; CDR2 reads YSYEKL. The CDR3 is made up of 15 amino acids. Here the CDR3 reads CASSQRGQLNTEAFF. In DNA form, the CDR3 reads TGCGCCAGCAGCCAACGGGGACAGCTGAACACTGAAGCTTTCTTT.

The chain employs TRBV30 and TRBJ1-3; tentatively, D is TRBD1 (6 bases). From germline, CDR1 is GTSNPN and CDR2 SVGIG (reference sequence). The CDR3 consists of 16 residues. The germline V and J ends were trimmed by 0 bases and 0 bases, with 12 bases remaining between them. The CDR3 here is CAWSVYRASSGNTIYF. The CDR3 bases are TGTGCCTGGAGTGTATACAGGGCATCCTCTGGAAACACCATATATTTT. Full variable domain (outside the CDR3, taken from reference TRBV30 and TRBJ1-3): SQTIHQWPATLVQPVGSPLSLECTVEGTSNPNLYWYRQAAGRGLQLLFYSVGIGQISSEVPQNLSASRPQDRQFILSSKKLLLSDSGFYLCAWSVYRASSGNTIYFGEGSWLTVV.

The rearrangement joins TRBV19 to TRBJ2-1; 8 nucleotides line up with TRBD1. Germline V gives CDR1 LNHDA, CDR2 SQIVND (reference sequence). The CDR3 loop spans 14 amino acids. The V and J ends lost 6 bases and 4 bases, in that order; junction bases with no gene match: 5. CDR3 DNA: TGTGCCAGTAGGCAGGACAGGGAGTACAATGAGCAGTTCTTC. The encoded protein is CASRQDREYNEQFF.

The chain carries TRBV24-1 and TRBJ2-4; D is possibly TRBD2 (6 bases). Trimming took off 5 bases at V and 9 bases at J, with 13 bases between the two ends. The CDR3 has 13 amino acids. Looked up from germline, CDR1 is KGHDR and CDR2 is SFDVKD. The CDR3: CATSAPGGSIQYF. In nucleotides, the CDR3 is TGTGCCACCAGTGCACCTGGGGGGAGCATTCAGTACTTC.

The CDR3 DNA is TGTGCTAGTGGTTTGATTTCGGGGTCAGATACGCAGTATTTT. Translating it yields CASGLISGSDTQYF. The chain joins TRBV12-5 to TRBJ2-3; D may be TRBD2 (5 bases). CDR1 is LGHNT, CDR2 FRNRAP, per germline. CDR3 size: 14 residues. The ends were cut back, 2 bases at V and 4 bases at J, with 10 bases in the middle.

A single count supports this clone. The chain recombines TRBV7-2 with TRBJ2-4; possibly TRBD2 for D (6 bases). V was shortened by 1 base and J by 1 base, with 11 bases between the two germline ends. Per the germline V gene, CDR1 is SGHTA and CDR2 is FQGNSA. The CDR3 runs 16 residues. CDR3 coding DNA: TGTGCCAGCAGCTTAGTTGGAGGGGTTGCCAAAAACATTCAGTACTTC. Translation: CASSLVGGVAKNIQYF.

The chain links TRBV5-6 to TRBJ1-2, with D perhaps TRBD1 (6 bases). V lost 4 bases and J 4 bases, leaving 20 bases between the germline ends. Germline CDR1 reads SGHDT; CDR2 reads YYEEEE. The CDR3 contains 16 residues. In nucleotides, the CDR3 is TGTGCCAGCAGCACCGGGACACCGCCACGTCTCTATGGCTACACCTTC. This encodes CASSTGTPPRLYGYTF.